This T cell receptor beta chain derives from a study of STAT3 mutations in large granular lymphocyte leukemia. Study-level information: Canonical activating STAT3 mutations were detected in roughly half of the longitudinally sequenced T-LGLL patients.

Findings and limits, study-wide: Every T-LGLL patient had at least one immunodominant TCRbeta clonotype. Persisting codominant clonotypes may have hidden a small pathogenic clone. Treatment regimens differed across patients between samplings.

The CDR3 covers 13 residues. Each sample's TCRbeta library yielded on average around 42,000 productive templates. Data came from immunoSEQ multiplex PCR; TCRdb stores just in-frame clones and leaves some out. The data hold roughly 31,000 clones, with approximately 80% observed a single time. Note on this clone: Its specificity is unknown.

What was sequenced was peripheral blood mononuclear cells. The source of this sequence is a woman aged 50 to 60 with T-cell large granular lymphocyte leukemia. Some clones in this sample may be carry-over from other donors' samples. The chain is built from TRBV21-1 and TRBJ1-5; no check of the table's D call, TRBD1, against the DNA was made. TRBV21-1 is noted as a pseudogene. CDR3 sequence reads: CARYSKVDQPQHF. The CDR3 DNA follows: TGTGCCAGGTACAGTAAGGTGGATCAGCCCCAGCATTTT.